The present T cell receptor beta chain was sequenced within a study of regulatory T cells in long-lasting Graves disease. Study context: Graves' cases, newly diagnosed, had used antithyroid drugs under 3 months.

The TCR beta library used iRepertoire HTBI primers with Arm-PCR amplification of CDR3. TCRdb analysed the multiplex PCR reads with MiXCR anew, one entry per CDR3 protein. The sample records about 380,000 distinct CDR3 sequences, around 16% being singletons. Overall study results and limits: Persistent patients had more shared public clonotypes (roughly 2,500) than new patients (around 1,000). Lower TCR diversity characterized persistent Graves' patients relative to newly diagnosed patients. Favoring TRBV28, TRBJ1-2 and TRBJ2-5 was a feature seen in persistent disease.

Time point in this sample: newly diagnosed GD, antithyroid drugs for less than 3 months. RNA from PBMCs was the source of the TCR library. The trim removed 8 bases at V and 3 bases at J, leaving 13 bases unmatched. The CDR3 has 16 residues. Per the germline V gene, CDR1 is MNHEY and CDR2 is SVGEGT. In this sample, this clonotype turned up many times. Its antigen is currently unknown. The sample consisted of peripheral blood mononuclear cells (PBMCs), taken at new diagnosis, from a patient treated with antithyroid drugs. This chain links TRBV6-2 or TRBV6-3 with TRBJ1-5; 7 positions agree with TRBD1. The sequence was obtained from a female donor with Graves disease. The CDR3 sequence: CASENGQAAHNQPQHF. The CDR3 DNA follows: TGTGCCAGCGAAAACGGACAGGCGGCCCACAATCAGCCCCAGCATTTT.